The sequence of this TCR beta chain was determined in a study of neoadjuvant nivolumab and ipilimumab in lung cancer. Only in-frame clones appear in the TCRdb table, and some are missing; sequencing was by immunoSEQ multiplex PCR. Here the sample spans about 30,000 clones, 83% being singletons. V gave up 2 bases and J gave up 4 bases, with 3 bases separating them. CDR1 and CDR2 from the germline V gene are GTSNPN and SVGIG (reference sequence). This CDR3 comprises 11 residues. In this sample, this clone turned up once. The gene calls are TRBV30 and TRBJ1-3; unclear D gene. This receptor was obtained from an adult with non-small cell lung cancer. Sequenced here: tumor tissue, sampled after neoadjuvant nivolumab, alone or with ipilimumab, at or shortly before surgery. CDR3 nucleotides: TGTGCCTGGAGTAAGGGAAACACCATATATTTT. Residues: CAWSKGNTIYF.